This T cell receptor beta chain was observed in a study of cytomegalovirus exposure and HLA in healthy donors. Study outcomes and limitations: A later analysis reported that several of the most significant clusters appeared to be linked to common viral pathogens, among them Epstein-Barr virus. Published work reported that the classifier diagnosed cytomegalovirus status with high specificity and sensitivity. It was only CMV serostatus that was available as immune exposure information. Later analysis suggested most CMV-associated TCR beta chains were HLA-restricted.

A note on this clone: Its antigen is unidentified.

60 Vbeta and 13 Jbeta primers were used in PCR. TCRdb's copy holds only in-frame clones and misses some; the assay was immunoSEQ multiplex PCR. There are around 200,000 clones in the sample; 84% occur only once, and around 3% lies in the top ten. V shed 6 bases and J 5 bases; nucleotides not matched to a gene: 11. CDR1 and CDR2 from the germline V gene are MDHEN and SYDVKM. The CDR3 runs to 15 residues. The specimen was PBMCs. The J gene is TRBJ2-7, the V gene TRBV28; 9 nucleotides match TRBD1. The receptor was derived from a woman in her fifties or sixties in good health and CMV-seropositive. CDR3 residues: CASRSEGQGYNEQYF. For the CDR3, the DNA is TGTGCCAGCAGATCGGAAGGACAGGGGTACAACGAGCAGTACTTC.